Listed below are T cell receptor beta chains from one sample, sequenced in a study of metastatic and nonmetastatic thyroid tumors. MiXCR was used by TCRdb to re-call the PCR reads. The profile shows some 34,000 clones, less than 25% of them singletons. Sequenced: blood. Receptors were obtained from a female donor with papillary thyroid cancer or a benign thyroid nodule (not recorded which). Some clones in this sample may be carry-over from other donors' samples. Each CDR3 is given with its conserved first and last residue. The D gene is left open where the match is weak. Clone sizes are given selectively: once, few, many, or a class where the clone is expanded.

abundance	v_gene	d_gene	j_gene	CDR3nt	CDR3aa
many	TRBV14	TRBD1	TRBJ2-3	TGTGCCAGCAGCCAACAGACAGGGCTCGCAGATACGCAGTATTTT	CASSQQTGLADTQYF
many	TRBV24-1	-	TRBJ2-3	TGTGCCACCAGTGATTTGGGGGGGGCGAGGGGAGATACGCAGTATTTT	CATSDLGGARGDTQYF
many	TRBV5-6	-	TRBJ2-1	TGTGCCAGCAGCTTGCGGCAGTACAATGAGCAGTTCTTC	CASSLRQYNEQFF
many	TRBV3-1	-	TRBJ2-7	TGTGCCAGCAACCCCCCGGTGGGCGAGCAGTACTTC	CASNPPVGEQYF
-	TRBV6-1	TRBD2	TRBJ2-3	TGTGCCAGCAGGGACCCGGGACTAGCGGGCATAGATACGCAGTATTTT	CASRDPGLAGIDTQYF
-	TRBV20-1	-	TRBJ1-5	TGCAGTGCAGAGGACGTTTCCGGGGTCCAGCATTTT	CSAEDVSGVQHF
-	TRBV7-2	-	TRBJ2-7	TGTGCCAGCAGCTTAGCCGGGGGCGGCTACGAGCAGTACTTC	CASSLAGGGYEQYF
-	TRBV5-1	TRBD1	TRBJ1-1	TGCGCCAGCAGCTTGTTAGGCAACAGGGGAAACACTGAAGCTTTCTTT	CASSLLGNRGNTEAFF
many	TRBV9	TRBD2	TRBJ2-7	TGTGCCAGCAGCGTAGGAGGAGGGGCCGGCGGGAGTGGCTACGAGCAGTACTTC	CASSVGGGAGGSGYEQYF
many	TRBV2	TRBD2	TRBJ2-2	TGTGCCAGCAGTGAGGCCGGGACTAGCGGGAATTTGGCCGGGGAGCTGTTTTTT	CASSEAGTSGNLAGELFF
medium-sized	TRBV12-3/TRBV12-4	TRBD2	TRBJ2-7	TGTGCCAGCAGTCGTACTAGCGCGAGCTCCTACGAGCAGTACTTC	CASSRTSASSYEQYF
few	TRBV20-1	-	TRBJ2-5	TGCAGTGCTAGTACTCAGAAAGAGACCCAGTACTTC	CSASTQKETQYF
many	TRBV18	-	TRBJ2-5	TGTGCCAGCTCACCGTTATCGGATCCCCAAGAGACCCAGTACTTC	CASSPLSDPQETQYF
many	TRBV7-2	-	TRBJ2-7	TGTGCCAGCAGCCCCCCATCAACTCCCAAGCAGTACTTC	CASSPPSTPKQYF
-	TRBV6-4	TRBD1	TRBJ1-2	TGTGCCAGCATTCGATCCGGGACAGATCTATTACGGCTCTTC	CASIRSGTDLLRLF
-	TRBV2	-	TRBJ2-1	TGTGCCAGCAGAGCTAGCTGGATGTCCTACAATGAGCAGTTCTTC	CASRASWMSYNEQFF